A single TCR beta chain is shown here with its context. Looked up from germline, CDR1 is MNHEY and CDR2 is SMNVEV (reference sequence). This CDR3 region has 16 residues. Trimming shortened V by 4 bases and J by 2 bases, and 18 bases separated the two germline ends. Sequenced by immunoSEQ multiplex PCR; TCRdb stores in-frame clones only, minus some. The table lists around 1.9 million clones, more than 85% of them singletons. It was CD45RO-negative cells, positively selected for CCR7, that made up naive CD8 cells, with terminally differentiated effector memory CD45RA+ cells excluded. These data come from a study of shared clonotypes between healthy human individuals.

Sequencing was performed on naive CD8+ T cells from PBMCs. This TCR came from a young man in good health. Some clones in this sample may be carry-over from other donors' samples. The genes are TRBV27 and TRBJ2-7; TRBD1 or TRBD2 may be the D gene (5 bases each). The CDR3 nucleotides are TGTGCCAGCAGTTCTTCAAACCGGGACGGAGCCTACGAGCAGTACTTC. Amino acid sequence: CASSSSNRDGAYEQYF.